These T cell receptor beta chains were read from a single sample in a study of blood T cell repertoires in COVID-19. Libraries were prepared by immunoSEQ multiplex PCR; TCRdb keeps only in-frame clonotypes and omits some of them. The sample has under 200,000 clones; about four fifths are singletons. The source material was peripheral blood. The receptor source for this set is a woman between 55 and 75 years old with COVID-19, enrolled during active disease. The CDR3 runs from the conserved cysteine through the conserved F or W. Fields, in order: J gene, clone size, D gene, V gene, CDR3 DNA, CDR3 protein. The D gene is left open where the match is weak. Clone size appears in some rows only: once, few, many, or a class for an expanded clone.

j_gene: TRBJ2-3; abundance: .; d_gene: TRBD2; v_gene: TRBV7-2; CDR3nt: TGTGCCAGCAGCTTAACTAGCGGGATCGTGGATACGCAGTATTTT; CDR3aa: CASSLTSGIVDTQYF
j_gene: TRBJ2-5; abundance: few; d_gene: TRBD2; v_gene: TRBV5-1; CDR3nt: TGCGCCAGCAGCTGGGGCGGGGGCCAAGAGACCCAGTACTTC; CDR3aa: CASSWGGGQETQYF
j_gene: TRBJ2-3; abundance: .; d_gene: TRBD2; v_gene: TRBV24-1; CDR3nt: TGTGCCACCAGTGATCCCGGGAGGGACAATACGCAGTATTTT; CDR3aa: CATSDPGRDNTQYF
j_gene: TRBJ2-1; abundance: .; d_gene: TRBD2; v_gene: TRBV20-1; CDR3nt: TGCAGTGCTAGTGGCAGCGGGGGCTACAATGAGCAGTTCTTC; CDR3aa: CSASGSGGYNEQFF
j_gene: TRBJ2-5; abundance: .; d_gene: TRBD1; v_gene: TRBV7-2; CDR3nt: TGTGCCGTGCACGGGACAGGGCAAGAGACCCAGTACTTC; CDR3aa: CAVHGTGQETQYF
j_gene: TRBJ1-4; abundance: once; d_gene: .; v_gene: TRBV6-5; CDR3nt: TGTGCCAGCTCCCGGACAGTAATTGAAAAACTGTTTTTT; CDR3aa: CASSRTVIEKLFF
j_gene: TRBJ2-2; abundance: few; d_gene: TRBD1; v_gene: TRBV7-2; CDR3nt: TGTGCCAGCAGCTCGACAGGGGCGGACACCGGGGAGCTGTTTTTT; CDR3aa: CASSSTGADTGELFF
j_gene: TRBJ1-1; abundance: few; d_gene: .; v_gene: TRBV28; CDR3nt: TGTGCCAGCAGTTTGCAAGGGGGGAACACTGAAGCTTTCTTT; CDR3aa: CASSLQGGNTEAFF
j_gene: TRBJ2-7; abundance: .; d_gene: TRBD1; v_gene: TRBV7-2; CDR3nt: TGTGCCAGCAGCTTATTGGGACAGGGGGCCGAGCAGTACTTC; CDR3aa: CASSLLGQGAEQYF
j_gene: TRBJ1-1; abundance: .; d_gene: .; v_gene: TRBV4-1; CDR3nt: TGCGCCACTACCGGGGGGTCGAACACTGAAGCTTTCTTT; CDR3aa: CATTGGSNTEAFF
j_gene: TRBJ2-1; abundance: .; d_gene: .; v_gene: TRBV15; CDR3nt: TGTGCCACCAGCAGATCCAGGGAACGCTACAATGAGCAGTTCTTC; CDR3aa: CATSRSRERYNEQFF
j_gene: TRBJ2-7; abundance: .; d_gene: TRBD2; v_gene: TRBV30; CDR3nt: TGTGCCTGGAGTAGGGCGGGAGGCAGGGTACTCGAGCAGTACTTC; CDR3aa: CAWSRAGGRVLEQYF
j_gene: TRBJ2-3; abundance: .; d_gene: TRBD2; v_gene: TRBV5-1; CDR3nt: TGCGCCAGCAGCCTACGGACTAGCGGGGGAGATACGCAGTATTTT; CDR3aa: CASSLRTSGGDTQYF
j_gene: TRBJ1-2; abundance: .; d_gene: TRBD1; v_gene: TRBV5-1; CDR3nt: TGCGCCAGCAGCCTTGTGGACAGGGGTGCGGGAATCTATGGCTACACCTTC; CDR3aa: CASSLVDRGAGIYGYTF
j_gene: TRBJ1-5; abundance: .; d_gene: .; v_gene: TRBV2; CDR3nt: TGTGCCAGCAGTCTCAACAGGGGCAATCAGCCCCAGCATTTT; CDR3aa: CASSLNRGNQPQHF
j_gene: TRBJ1-1; abundance: .; d_gene: .; v_gene: TRBV28; CDR3nt: TGTGCCAGCGAGGTAGGGGGGGCGCGTTACACTGAAGCTTTCTTT; CDR3aa: CASEVGGARYTEAFF
j_gene: TRBJ1-6; abundance: .; d_gene: TRBD1; v_gene: TRBV7-8; CDR3nt: TGTGCCAGCAGCTTGATCAGGGGGCCTACTTTCCACTTT; CDR3aa: CASSLIRGPTFHF
j_gene: TRBJ2-3; abundance: .; d_gene: .; v_gene: TRBV11-2; CDR3nt: TGTGCCAGCAGCTACGGTAGGGGGACAGATACGCAGTATTTT; CDR3aa: CASSYGRGTDTQYF
j_gene: TRBJ1-1; abundance: .; d_gene: .; v_gene: TRBV2; CDR3nt: TGTGCCAGCACCCGCGCGAACACTGAAGCTTTCTTT; CDR3aa: CASTRANTEAFF
j_gene: TRBJ2-1; abundance: once; d_gene: TRBD2; v_gene: TRBV30; CDR3nt: TGTGCCTGGACTGGGACTAGCGGGCCCTACAATGAGCAGTTCTTC; CDR3aa: CAWTGTSGPYNEQFF
j_gene: TRBJ2-7; abundance: .; d_gene: .; v_gene: TRBV21-1; CDR3nt: TGTGCCAGCATTCCCTGCAGGGGGATGGAAGAGCAGTACTTC; CDR3aa: CASIPCRGMEEQYF
j_gene: TRBJ2-3; abundance: .; d_gene: TRBD2; v_gene: TRBV9; CDR3nt: TGTGCCAGCAGCGGGGAGGGAGGGACAGATACGCAGTATTTT; CDR3aa: CASSGEGGTDTQYF
j_gene: TRBJ1-3; abundance: .; d_gene: TRBD1; v_gene: TRBV5-6; CDR3nt: TGTGCCAGCAGCTTGCGCGGACAGGGGGCGGGAAACACCATATATTTT; CDR3aa: CASSLRGQGAGNTIYF
j_gene: TRBJ1-2; abundance: .; d_gene: .; v_gene: TRBV25-1; CDR3nt: TGTGCCAGCAGTGAATCTCAGGCCTCGTATAAGGGCTACACCTTC; CDR3aa: CASSESQASYKGYTF
j_gene: TRBJ1-4; abundance: .; d_gene: .; v_gene: TRBV19; CDR3nt: TGTGCCAGTACCCCGAGTCTTAATGAAAAACTGTTTTTT; CDR3aa: CASTPSLNEKLFF
j_gene: TRBJ2-3; abundance: .; d_gene: .; v_gene: TRBV19; CDR3nt: TGTGCCAGTGGCCTCGGAGGGGTAAACACAGATACGCAGTATTTT; CDR3aa: CASGLGGVNTDTQYF
j_gene: TRBJ2-3; abundance: .; d_gene: .; v_gene: TRBV9; CDR3nt: TGTGCCAGCAGCGTAGCAGGACTCCCCACAGATACGCAGTATTTT; CDR3aa: CASSVAGLPTDTQYF
j_gene: TRBJ1-5; abundance: once; d_gene: TRBD1; v_gene: TRBV6-5; CDR3nt: TGTGCCAGCGGATCCGACAGGGTTGGCAATCAGCCCCAGCATTTT; CDR3aa: CASGSDRVGNQPQHF
j_gene: TRBJ2-3; abundance: .; d_gene: TRBD2; v_gene: TRBV6-5; CDR3nt: TGTGCCAGCGGTTTCGGGGGGGGTGGGCAGTATTTT; CDR3aa: CASGFGGGGQYF
j_gene: TRBJ2-1; abundance: once; d_gene: TRBD2; v_gene: TRBV7-9; CDR3nt: TGTGCCAGCAGCCCAGAAGGCGGGAGTATCTACAATGAGCAGTTCTTC; CDR3aa: CASSPEGGSIYNEQFF
j_gene: TRBJ2-5; abundance: .; d_gene: .; v_gene: TRBV7-3; CDR3nt: TGTGCCAGCAGCCCTACCGGGGTGGCGAGGGAGACCCAGTACTTC; CDR3aa: CASSPTGVARETQYF